Below are 27 T cell receptor beta chains sequenced from a single sample in a study of cytomegalovirus exposure and HLA in healthy donors. In the PCR, 60 Vbeta and 13 Jbeta primers were used. Generated by immunoSEQ multiplex PCR, the TCRdb table keeps only in-frame clones and is missing some. The table records 140,000 or so clones, about four fifths of them present only once. Material for sequencing was PBMCs. The origin of the receptors is a man aged 40-50 years in good health and CMV-seronegative.

This clone was detected only once. The chain employs TRBV5-6 and TRBJ2-5, with 10 bases lining up with TRBD2. The J call is in doubt because the DNA end fits TRBJ2-7 better. The CDR3 spans 18 residues. Germline assignment: CDR1 SGHDT and CDR2 YYEEEE. CDR3: CASSLPSGGPVDPYEQYF. CDR3 nucleotide sequence: TGTGCCAGCAGCTTGCCTAGCGGGGGCCCCGTAGACCCCTACGAGCAGTACTTC.

This chain joins TRBV7-2 and TRBJ1-1; 7 bases fit TRBD1. In germline, CDR1 is SGHTA, CDR2 FQGNSA. V shed 2 bases and J 5 bases; nucleotides not matched to a gene: 5. The CDR3 runs 14 residues. CDR3 loop: CASSLLQGSTEAFF. The DNA for the CDR3 is TGTGCCAGCAGCTTACTACAGGGGAGTACTGAAGCTTTCTTT. Filled out from reference TRBV7-2 and TRBJ1-1, the complete variable domain reads GAGVSQSPSNKVTEKGKDVELRCDPISGHTALYWYRQSLGQGLEFLIYFQGNSAPDKSGLPSDRFSAERTGGSVSTLTIQRTQQEDSAVYLCASSLLQGSTEAFFGQGTRLTVV.

The chain combines TRBV30 with TRBJ2-5; 8 bases match TRBD1. The DNA matches TRBJ2-7 better at its end, which makes the J call doubtful. This CDR3 contains 14 residues. The germline gives CDR1 GTSNPN, CDR2 SVGIG (reference sequence). CDR3 sequence (DNA): TGTGCCTGGACCCGGGACAGGCGAACCTACGAGCAGTACTTC. This sequence encodes CAWTRDRRTYEQYF.

The chain has TRBV18 and TRBJ1-5; D might be TRBD1 (6 bases). CDR1 is KGHSH, CDR2 LQKENI, per germline. V was cut by 1 base and J by 2 bases, with 12 bases left in between. There are 16 residues in the CDR3. This CDR3 reads CASSPLQGLGNQPQHF. CDR3 sequence (DNA): TGTGCCAGCTCACCACTGCAGGGGCTTGGCAATCAGCCCCAGCATTTT.

This rearrangement joins TRBV7-2 to TRBJ2-7; tentatively, D is TRBD1 (6 bases). The CDR3 runs to 14 residues. Germline CDR1 SGHTA, CDR2 FQGNSA. V was pared by 3 bases and J by 5 bases, with 14 bases between. The CDR3 sequence is CASSFRQAVNEQYF. The CDR3 DNA is TGTGCCAGCAGCTTTAGACAGGCGGTAAACGAGCAGTACTTC.

This clone was counted between two and nine times. The J gene is TRBJ2-5, the V gene TRBV4-3; perhaps TRBD2 as D (7 bases). CDR3 length: 13 amino acids. The V gene's germline CDR1 is LGHNA and CDR2 YSLEER. Trimming took off 10 bases at V and 8 bases at J, with 20 bases between the two ends. CDR3 DNA sequence: TGCGCCACCGGGGGGCCCGGATTTGACACCCAGTACTTC. Encoded protein: CATGGPGFDTQYF.

V gene TRBV5-4 combines with J gene TRBJ1-1, with D unresolved. CDR1 is SGHNT and CDR2 is YYREEE in the germline V gene (reference sequence). This CDR3 contains 13 residues. The ends were cut back, 2 bases at V and 6 bases at J, with 11 bases in the middle. DNA of the CDR3: TGTGCCAGCAGCTTAGGCGGGCAGGCTGAAGCTTTCTTT. Amino acids: CASSLGGQAEAFF.

J is TRBJ2-3 and V is TRBV7-3, with TRBD1 matching 8 bases. Unmatched junction bases numbered 5, after V lost 6 bases and J lost 3 bases. CDR3 length: 14 amino acids. CDR1 is SGHTA and CDR2 is FQGTGA in the germline V gene. The CDR3 nucleotides are TGTGCCAGCAGGAAGACAGGGGAAACAGATACGCAGTATTTT. This sequence encodes CASRKTGETDTQYF.

The chain carries TRBV5-1 and TRBJ2-1, with TRBD2 matching over 9 bases. Germline V gene data show CDR1 as SGHRS and CDR2 as YFSETQ. This CDR3 has 16 residues. The V gene end was trimmed by 4 bases and the J gene end by 7 bases; junction bases not matched to a gene: 12. The CDR3 DNA follows: TGCGCCAGCAGCGGGGGACTAGCTGACCTGGGTAATGAGCAGTTCTTC. Translated, it gives CASSGGLADLGNEQFF.

A single count supports this clone. The gene calls are TRBV5-1 and TRBJ1-1; D is unresolved. V was pared by 2 bases and J by 6 bases, with 11 bases between. Germline V CDR1 and CDR2: SGHRS, YFSETQ. This CDR3 spans 13 amino acids. The CDR3: CASSFGDGSEAFF. CDR3 sequence (DNA): TGCGCCAGCAGCTTCGGGGATGGATCTGAAGCTTTCTTT.

This clone has only one observation. The rearrangement links TRBV6-1 to TRBJ2-1; 9 bases are shared with TRBD2. The CDR3 consists of 16 residues. V gave up 1 base and J gave up 9 bases; unmatched junction bases: 10. Per germline, CDR1 MNHNS and CDR2 SASEGT. CDR3 protein: CASSEGSGGPPSEQFF. As DNA, the CDR3 is TGTGCCAGCAGTGAAGGTAGCGGGGGTCCCCCCTCTGAGCAGTTCTTC.

This chain connects TRBV27 to TRBJ1-1; 9 bases are a match to TRBD1. There are 17 residues in the CDR3. Trimming at V came to 5 bases and at J to 5 bases, leaving 15 bases not matched to a gene. In germline, CDR1 is MNHEY, CDR2 SMNVEV (reference sequence). The CDR3 reads CASSGSHRGRRYTEAFF. As DNA, the CDR3 is TGTGCCAGCAGTGGATCCCACAGGGGGCGCCGATATACTGAAGCTTTCTTT.

The chain carries TRBV10-1 and TRBJ2-3; TRBD1 might be the D (5 bases). CDR3 length: 19 residues. The V gene's germline CDR1 is WNHNN and CDR2 SYGVQD (reference sequence). Trimming pared 0 bases from V and 6 bases from J, leaving 25 bases between. In nucleotides, the CDR3 is TGCGCCAGCAGTGAGTCCGCGCTCGTCCCTGACAAGGGGAAGGATACGCAGTATTTT. It codes for CASSESALVPDKGKDTQYF.

The V and J genes are TRBV27 and TRBJ2-5; 8 bases map to TRBD1. The DNA matches TRBJ2-7 better at its end, which makes the J call doubtful. The CDR3 loop spans 16 amino acids. Per germline, CDR1 MNHEY and CDR2 SMNVEV (reference sequence). The CDR3 sequence is CASSLSTGEEYYEQYF. The CDR3 region has the DNA TGTGCCAGCAGTTTATCGACAGGGGAAGAATACTACGAGCAGTACTTC.

This rearrangement joins TRBV27 to TRBJ2-2; a possible D gene is TRBD2 (5 bases). V was shortened by 4 bases and J by 4 bases, with 7 bases between the two germline ends. This CDR3 comprises 13 residues. CDR1 is MNHEY and CDR2 is SMNVEV in the germline V gene (reference sequence). The chain's CDR3 is CASSSGFTGELFF. In DNA, the CDR3 is TGTGCCAGCAGTTCGGGGTTCACCGGGGAGCTGTTTTTT.

The CDR3 nucleotides read TGCGCCAGCAGTGCGACAGCGGGGGGCTACAATGAGCAGTTCTTC. Protein product: CASSATAGGYNEQFF. V usage is TRBV10-1 and J usage is TRBJ2-1, with 9 bases identical to TRBD2. V was clipped by 4 bases and J by 3 bases; unmatched bases: 4. The CDR3 runs 15 residues. Germline V CDR1 and CDR2: WNHNN, SYGVQD (reference sequence).

The V and J genes are TRBV11-2 and TRBJ2-3; D possibly corresponds to TRBD2 (7 bases). Germline lookup yields CDR1 SGHAT and CDR2 FQNNGV. This CDR3 region has 17 residues. V lost 5 bases and J lost 2, with 20 bases in between. The CDR3 bases are TGTGCCAGCAGCCTCACGGCGAGGGGGGGGACCACAGATACGCAGTATTTT. It codes for CASSLTARGGTTDTQYF.

The chain joins TRBV5-6 to TRBJ1-6, with 12 positions matching TRBD1. This CDR3 region has 16 residues. V dropped 4 bases and J dropped 7; count of bases not matched to a gene: 6. The V gene's germline CDR1 is SGHDT and CDR2 YYEEEE. In DNA form, the CDR3 reads TGTGCCAGCAGCCGGGGACAGGGGGCAGGGAATTCACCCCTCCACTTT. Translated, it gives CASSRGQGAGNSPLHF. Variable domain in full (rest from reference TRBV5-6 and TRBJ1-6): DAGVTQSPTHLIKTRGQQVTLRCSPKSGHDTVSWYQQALGQGPQFIFQYYEEEERQRGNFPDRFSGHQFPNYSSELNVNALLLGDSALYLCASSRGQGAGNSPLHFGNGTRLTVT.

Written as DNA, the CDR3 is TGTGCCAGCAGCTTGTTAGCGGGGGGGAGCTTGTACAATGAGCAGTTCTTC. As protein: CASSLLAGGSLYNEQFF. The rearrangement joins TRBV5-8 to TRBJ2-1; 11 bases fit TRBD2. Germline V CDR1 and CDR2: SGHTS, YDEGEE. This CDR3 is 17 amino acids long. The trim removed 1 base at V and 4 bases at J, leaving 7 bases unmatched.

The chain joins TRBV27 to TRBJ1-5, with 9 bases that match TRBD1. V lost 6 bases and J lost 6; bases outside the gene matches: 9. The CDR3 runs to 15 residues. Germline loops: CDR1 MNHEY, CDR2 SMNVEV (reference sequence). The CDR3 region is CASRSGQGASQPQHF. The CDR3 region has the DNA TGTGCCAGCAGGTCGGGACAGGGAGCGAGTCAGCCCCAGCATTTT.

The chain has TRBV14 and TRBJ2-7; 10 bases align to TRBD1. Germline V gene data show CDR1 as SGHDN and CDR2 as FVKESK. V gave up 4 bases and J gave up 2 bases; unmatched junction bases: 8. The CDR3 is made up of 16 amino acids. This chain's CDR3 is CASSPKTGQGPYEQYF. CDR3 DNA sequence: TGTGCCAGCAGCCCCAAGACGGGACAGGGGCCCTACGAGCAGTACTTC.

The rearrangement joins TRBV19 to TRBJ1-6; TRBD1 matches at 7 bases. Germline V CDR1 and CDR2: LNHDA, SQIVND (reference sequence). This CDR3 region has 14 residues. V dropped 3 bases and J dropped 9; count of bases not matched to a gene: 5. The CDR3: CASSITGATSPLHF. The CDR3 DNA reads TGTGCCAGTAGTATTACAGGGGCCACTTCACCCCTCCACTTT.

The chain couples TRBV5-1 to TRBJ1-6, with 8 bases matching TRBD1. V shed 2 bases, J shed 11 bases, and the junction held 9 bases outside the gene matches. The CDR3 sequence is 15 residues long. In germline, CDR1 is SGHRS, CDR2 YFSETQ. CDR3 region: CASSFADRGGTPLHF. In DNA, the CDR3 is TGCGCCAGCAGCTTTGCAGACAGGGGCGGGACACCCCTCCACTTT.

This chain uses TRBV19 with TRBJ2-3, with D hard to call. V dropped 4 bases and J dropped 6 bases, with 8 bases sitting between them. The CDR3 has 12 amino acids. The germline V gene has CDR1 LNHDA and CDR2 SQIVND (reference sequence). CDR3 sequence (DNA): TGTGCCAGTAGTACCCCGGGTGATACGCAGTATTTT. Translation: CASSTPGDTQYF.

This clone occurred a few times. The junction and the germline gene differ at one end; a read error may be behind it. Other nucleotide sequences in the sample specify the same CDR3. The chain couples TRBV2 to TRBJ1-4; the match to TRBD1 covers 10 bases. The CDR3 loop spans 16 amino acids. Germline lookup yields CDR1 SNHLY and CDR2 FYNNEI. CDR3 nucleotides: TGTGCCAGCAGTCAAGCTTCGACCGGGACAGGGGCAAAACTGTTTTTT. As protein: CASSQASTGTGAKLFF.

The chain uses TRBV4-2 and TRBJ1-3; the match to TRBD1 covers 10 bases. V trimming: 2 bases; J trimming: 2 bases; junction bases outside the gene matches: 6. The CDR3 runs 17 residues. Germline V CDR1 and CDR2: LGHNA, YNFKEQ. CDR3 coding DNA: TGTGCCAGCAGCCAAAACCCGACAGGGGGCACTGGAAACACCATATATTTT. It yields the protein CASSQNPTGGTGNTIYF.

The V gene is TRBV11-2, the J gene TRBJ1-5; 7 nucleotides align to TRBD1. The CDR3 loop spans 15 amino acids. The junction had 10 bases not matched to a gene; V was cut back by 4 bases and J by 7 bases. CDR1 is SGHAT and CDR2 is FQNNGV in the germline V gene. CDR3 loop: CASSSGSTGAQPQHF. The CDR3 DNA sequence: TGTGCCAGCAGCTCCGGGAGCACAGGGGCGCAGCCCCAGCATTTT. Full variable domain (rest looked up from reference TRBV11-2 and TRBJ1-5): EAGVAQSPRYKIIEKRQSVAFWCNPISGHATLYWYQQILGQGPKLLIQFQNNGVVDDSQLPKDRFSAERLKGVDSTLKIQPAKLEDSAVYLCASSSGSTGAQPQHFGDGTRLSIL.